Reported below is one T cell receptor (beta chain). The antigen is undetermined. From germline, CDR1 is MNHEY and CDR2 SMNVEV (reference sequence). The V gene lost 5 bases and the J gene lost 7 bases, with 17 bases spanning the gap. CDR3 length: 14 residues. The source of the sample is a study of blood T cells in healthy people across ages. The authors isolated at least 6 million PBMCs per sample. Study conclusions and caveats: Those diversity estimates obtained from one million T cells were thought to be underestimates.

A second PCR of roughly 7 to 11 cycles used a sample-barcoded 5' primer and a J-beta primer mix. TCRdb redid the calling of the 5' RACE reads with MiXCR, one entry per CDR3 protein. The repertoire holds about 1.1 million distinct CDR3 sequences, with around two fifths as singletons. The genes are TRBV27 and TRBJ1-2; D remains ambiguous. The sequencing sample was made of blood. The origin of this receptor is a man between 18 and 29 years old in good health. The DNA of the CDR3 is TGTGCCAGCAGTCCCGGCGCCGCTCCTTTTGGCTACACCTTC. It yields the protein CASSPGAAPFGYTF.